Listed below are T cell receptor beta chains from one sample, sequenced in a study of beta chain features in type 1 diabetes. Produced via immunoSEQ multiplex PCR; TCRdb's table is partial and in-frame only. In the table there are 110,000 to 150,000 clones, just over 9% of which are singletons. Specimen: central memory CD4+ T cells from blood. The source of these receptors is a man between 18 and 35 years old in good health. Each CDR3 is given with its conserved first and last residue. Each record gives: D gene, J gene, clone size, V gene, CDR3 protein, CDR3 DNA. The D gene is left open where the match is weak. For some rows the clone size is stated as once, few or many, or as a class when expanded; others skip it.

>TRBD1|TRBJ2-7|few|TRBV27
CASSNRGEQYF
TGTGCCAGCAGTAACAGGGGCGAGCAGTACTTC
>TRBD1|TRBJ2-5|NA|TRBV4-3
CASSQIFQGEETQYF
TGCGCCAGCAGCCAAATCTTTCAGGGGGAAGAGACCCAGTACTTC
>NA|TRBJ2-4|few|TRBV30
CAWSLGGSGKNIQYF
TGTGCCTGGAGTCTAGGGGGTAGTGGCAAAAACATTCAGTACTTC
>NA|TRBJ2-2|few|TRBV29-1
CSVWRGLNTGELFF
TGCAGCGTTTGGCGGGGCTTGAACACCGGGGAGCTGTTTTTT
>TRBD2|TRBJ2-7|few|TRBV5-4
CASSLASSGGSYEQYF
TGTGCCAGCAGCTTGGCCTCTAGCGGGGGGTCCTACGAGCAGTACTTC
>TRBD2|TRBJ2-1|NA|TRBV7-9
CASSYTSGGAGEQFF
TGTGCCAGCAGCTATACTAGCGGGGGGGCCGGTGAGCAGTTCTTC
>NA|TRBJ2-1|few|TRBV10-3
CAISSLDSNNEQFF
TGTGCCATCAGTTCTCTGGACAGTAACAATGAGCAGTTCTTC
>TRBD2|TRBJ2-2|few|TRBV10-1
CASGRGDTGELFF
TGCGCCAGCGGGCGGGGGGACACCGGGGAGCTGTTTTTT
>TRBD1|TRBJ2-1|few|TRBV4-1
CASSQDRGRVDEQFF
TGCGCCAGCAGCCAAGACAGGGGGCGCGTGGATGAGCAGTTCTTC
>NA|TRBJ2-1|NA|TRBV5-1
CASSPEYEQFF
TGCGCCAGCAGCCCGGAGTATGAGCAGTTCTTC
>NA|TRBJ2-7|NA|TRBV5-1
CASSSQAYEQYF
TGCGCCAGCAGCTCTCAGGCTTACGAGCAGTACTTC
>NA|TRBJ2-1|few|TRBV5-1
CASSFAAPADEQFF
TGCGCCAGCAGCTTCGCAGCGCCTGCCGATGAGCAGTTCTTC
>NA|TRBJ2-2|NA|TRBV2
CASSESRNTGELFF
TGTGCCAGCAGTGAGTCCAGGAACACCGGGGAGCTGTTTTTT
>TRBD1|TRBJ1-2|NA|TRBV5-1
CASSLVPGGIYGYTF
TGCGCCAGCAGCTTGGTTCCAGGGGGCATATATGGCTACACCTTC
>TRBD1|TRBJ1-6|few|TRBV10-2
CATLPNTGAWGNSPLHF
TGCGCCACCCTTCCCAATACAGGGGCATGGGGTAATTCACCCCTCCACTTT
>TRBD2|TRBJ2-1|NA|TRBV6-6
CASSSSSGGHNEQFF
TGTGCCAGCAGTTCATCTAGCGGGGGCCACAATGAGCAGTTCTTC
>NA|TRBJ1-5|few|TRBV29-1
CSVGTDLSNQPQHF
TGCAGCGTTGGGACAGACCTTAGCAATCAGCCCCAGCATTTT
>TRBD2|TRBJ2-5|few|TRBV28
CASSGGAGETQYF
TGTGCCAGCAGCGGGGGGGCGGGCGAGACCCAGTACTTC
>NA|TRBJ2-4|few|TRBV2
CASSPGLKLAKNIQYF
TGTGCCAGCAGCCCGGGACTCAAGCTAGCCAAAAACATTCAGTACTTC
>NA|TRBJ1-4|NA|TRBV30
CAWSKTASATNEKLFF
TGTGCCTGGAGTAAGACAGCCTCTGCAACTAATGAAAAACTGTTTTTT
>NA|TRBJ2-3|many|TRBV7-9
CASSLVQGDTQYF
TGTGCCAGCAGCTTAGTACAGGGTGATACGCAGTATTTT
>NA|TRBJ1-6|NA|TRBV28
CASSLGGGYSPLHF
TGTGCCAGCAGTTTGGGGGGGGGCTATTCACCCCTCCACTTT
>NA|TRBJ2-2|few|TRBV6-6
CASSYNGELFF
TGTGCCAGCAGTTATAACGGGGAGCTGTTTTTT
>NA|TRBJ2-5|NA|TRBV6-1
CASSEGWTVQETQYF
TGTGCCAGCAGTGAAGGTTGGACAGTTCAAGAGACCCAGTACTTC
>TRBD1|TRBJ2-7|few|TRBV19
CASSIAGTGSYEQYF
TGTGCCAGTAGTATAGCCGGGACAGGGTCCTACGAGCAGTACTTC
>TRBD1|TRBJ1-6|few|TRBV5-1
CASQLGDRNNSPLHF
TGCGCCAGCCAACTGGGGGACAGAAATAATTCACCCCTCCACTTT
>NA|TRBJ2-4|few|TRBV18
CASSPPSRVAKNIQYF
TGTGCCAGCTCACCACCTAGCAGGGTAGCCAAAAACATTCAGTACTTC